What follows are 7 T cell receptor beta chains derived from one specimen sequenced in a study of shared clonotypes between healthy human individuals. The table came from immunoSEQ multiplex PCR; TCRdb's copy has only in-frame clones and leaves some out. The table records 950,000 to 1,100,000 clones, about 84% of them present only once. What was sequenced was memory CD4+ T cells from PBMCs. Specified subset: CD45RA-negative fraction. Receptors were obtained from a man aged 18 to 29 in good health. Some clones in this sample may be carry-over from other donors' samples.

This sequence joins TRBV7-2 and TRBJ1-2, with no clear D. With 4 bases removed from V and 5 bases from J, the gap between germline ends came to 5 bases. This CDR3 has 11 amino acids. Germline loops: CDR1 SGHTA, CDR2 FQGNSA. CDR3 sequence reads: CASSSLYGYTF. CDR3 nucleotide sequence: TGTGCCAGCAGCTCCCTATATGGCTACACCTTC.

This chain connects TRBV7-9 to TRBJ2-3; 7 bases are a match to TRBD2. CDR3 size: 16 residues. J lost 6 bases, V lost 3 bases, and 12 bases had no gene match. The germline V gene has CDR1 SEHNR and CDR2 FQNEAQ (reference sequence). CDR3 region: CASSFGVGGPLDTQYF. The CDR3 nucleotides read TGTGCCAGCAGCTTCGGCGTGGGAGGGCCTTTGGATACGCAGTATTTT.

The chain carries TRBV19 and TRBJ2-3; no clear D gene. Per the germline V gene, CDR1 is LNHDA and CDR2 is SQIVND (reference sequence). The CDR3 has 15 residues. With 3 bases removed from V and 0 bases from J, the gap between germline ends came to 10 bases. In DNA, the CDR3 is TGTGCCAGTAGTATGGAACTCACTAGCACAGATACGCAGTATTTT. Translating gives CASSMELTSTDTQYF.

This sequence joins TRBV7-9 and TRBJ2-2; the D call may be TRBD1 or TRBD2 (5 bases each). Germline V CDR1 and CDR2: SEHNR, FQNEAQ (reference sequence). The CDR3 totals 14 residues. V lost 6 bases to trimming and J lost 5 bases, with 13 bases between them. The CDR3 is CASRGRARTGELFF. The DNA of the CDR3 is TGTGCCAGCAGGGGACGCGCCCGAACCGGGGAGCTGTTTTTT.

The genes are TRBV6-5 and TRBJ1-1; no definite D call. Per germline, CDR1 MNHEY and CDR2 SVGAGI. The CDR3 extends over 14 amino acids. The ends were cut back, 6 bases at V and 5 bases at J, with 16 bases in the middle. The CDR3 nucleotides are TGTGCCAGCAGCTCCCGACTCGGGGAGACTGAAGCTTTCTTT. As protein: CASSSRLGETEAFF.

The chain is built from TRBV7-3 and TRBJ2-3; TRBD1 matches 9 bases. Losses at the gene ends were 5 bases for V and 4 bases for J; bases not matched to a gene: 10. Germline V gene sequence: CDR1 SGHTA, CDR2 FQGTGA. This CDR3 is built from 16 residues. This CDR3 reads CASSPTGTGFADTQYF. CDR3 nucleotide sequence: TGTGCCAGCAGCCCCACCGGGACAGGGTTCGCAGATACGCAGTATTTT.

The V call is TRBV27, the J call TRBJ2-3; D unresolved. With 3 bases removed from V and 1 base from J, the gap between germline ends came to 5 bases. CDR1 is MNHEY and CDR2 is SMNVEV in the germline V gene (reference sequence). The CDR3 sequence is 13 residues long. The CDR3 nucleotides are TGTGCCAGCAGTTTTGATCGCACAGATACGCAGTATTTT. Protein product: CASSFDRTDTQYF.